Listed here is a single TCR beta chain. The antigen is not known. Time point described: recipient sample about 28 days before transplant, after cytoreduction. Samples: about 28 days before transplant, then days 30, 100 and 180 after. The CDR3 length is 13 residues. Germline lookup yields CDR1 LNHDA and CDR2 SQIVND (reference sequence). Deletions cut 0 bases from V and 4 bases from J, with 4 bases between. Repertoires were generated with immunoSEQ multiplex PCR, while TCRdb's copy carries only in-frame clones and drops some. The sample contains about 76,000 clones, 90% to 97% of which appear only once. The data derive from a study of T cell clonotyping in hematopoietic cell transplantation. The study's findings and limits: Pathologically expanded recipient clonotypes increased progressively from day 30 to day 180 as diversity fell.

The sequence was collected from a woman aged 45-65 years with acute myeloid leukemia. Some clones in this sample may be carry-over from other donors' samples. The chain links TRBV19 to TRBJ1-5; D is undetermined. Sequenced here: peripheral blood mononuclear cells, sampled before stem cell transplant. CDR3 DNA sequence: TGTGCCAGTAGTATAGATCTTAATCAGCCCCAGCATTTT. Translated, it gives CASSIDLNQPQHF. Drawing the rest from reference TRBV19 and TRBJ1-5, the complete variable domain is DGGITQSPKYLFRKEGQNVTLSCEQNLNHDAMYWYRQDPGQGLRLIYYSQIVNDFQKGDIAEGYSVSREKKESFPLTVTSAQKNPTAFYLCASSIDLNQPQHFGDGTRLSIL.